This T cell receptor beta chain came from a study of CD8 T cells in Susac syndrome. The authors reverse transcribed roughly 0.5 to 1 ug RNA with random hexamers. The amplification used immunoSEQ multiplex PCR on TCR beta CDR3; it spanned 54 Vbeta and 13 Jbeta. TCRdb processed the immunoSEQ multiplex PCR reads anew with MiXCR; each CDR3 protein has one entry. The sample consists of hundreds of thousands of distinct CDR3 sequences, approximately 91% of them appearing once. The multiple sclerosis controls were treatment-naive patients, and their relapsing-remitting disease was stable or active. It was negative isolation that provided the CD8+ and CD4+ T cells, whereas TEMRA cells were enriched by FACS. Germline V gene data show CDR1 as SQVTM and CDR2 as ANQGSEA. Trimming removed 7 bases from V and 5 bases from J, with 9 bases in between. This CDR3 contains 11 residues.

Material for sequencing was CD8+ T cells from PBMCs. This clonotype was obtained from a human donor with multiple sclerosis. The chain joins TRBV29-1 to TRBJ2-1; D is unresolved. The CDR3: CSASANNEQFF. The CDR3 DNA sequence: TGCAGCGCCTCGGCCAACAATGAGCAGTTCTTC.